The clone carrying this T cell receptor beta chain was seen a single time. This sample is part of a study of blood T cell repertoires in COVID-19. TCRdb's copy holds only in-frame clones and misses some; the assay was immunoSEQ multiplex PCR. This table has roughly 80,000 clones, roughly 86% appearing once. Germline trimming cut 7 bases from V and 6 bases from J; bases unmatched to any gene: 3. Germline V gene sequence: CDR1 SQVTM, CDR2 ANQGSEA. The CDR3 spans 11 residues. The chain recombines TRBV29-1 with TRBJ1-1; 9 positions agree with TRBD1. The receptor was isolated from a woman aged 60-75 years with acute or convalescent COVID-19. Specimen: peripheral blood. In nucleotides, the CDR3 is TGCAGCGGGGGGACAGGGCCTGAAGCTTTCTTT. Translated, it gives CSGGTGPEAFF.